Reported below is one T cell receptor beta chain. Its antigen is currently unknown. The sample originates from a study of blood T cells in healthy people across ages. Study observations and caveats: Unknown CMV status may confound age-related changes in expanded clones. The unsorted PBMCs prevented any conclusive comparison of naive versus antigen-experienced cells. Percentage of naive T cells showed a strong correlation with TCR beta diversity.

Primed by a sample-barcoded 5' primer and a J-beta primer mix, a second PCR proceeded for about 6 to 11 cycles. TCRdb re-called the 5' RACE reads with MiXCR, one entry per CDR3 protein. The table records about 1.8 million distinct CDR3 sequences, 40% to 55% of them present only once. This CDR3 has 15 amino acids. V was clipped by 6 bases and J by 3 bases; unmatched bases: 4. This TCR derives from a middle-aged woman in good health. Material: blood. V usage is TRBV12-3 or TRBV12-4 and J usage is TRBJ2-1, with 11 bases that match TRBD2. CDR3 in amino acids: CASRQLAGVYNEQFF. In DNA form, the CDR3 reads TGTGCCAGCAGACAACTAGCGGGGGTCTACAATGAGCAGTTCTTC.